These T cell receptor beta chains were read from a single sample in a study of blood T cell repertoires in COVID-19. Generated by immunoSEQ multiplex PCR, the TCRdb table keeps only in-frame clones and is missing some. Of 39,000 or so clones listed, roughly 87% are singletons. Sequences were obtained from peripheral blood. The source of these receptors is a human donor in a cohort sampled during active COVID-19. The CDR3 runs from the conserved cysteine through the conserved F or W. A D gene is named only where the DNA matches it firmly. Size tells how often a clone was seen (once, few, many) or the class of an expanded clone, and some rows leave it out.

d_gene	v_gene	j_gene	abundance	CDR3aa	CDR3nt
TRBD2	TRBV19	TRBJ2-3	.	CASTPSRGVGYTDTQYF	TGTGCCAGTACCCCTAGCCGGGGGGTAGGTTACACAGATACGCAGTATTTT
TRBD1	TRBV5-8	TRBJ1-4	.	CASSLGDRALEKLFF	TGTGCCAGCAGCTTGGGGGACAGGGCCCTTGAAAAACTGTTTTTT
TRBD1	TRBV7-8	TRBJ2-5	.	CASSLARGQGRETQYF	TGTGCCAGCAGCTTAGCAAGGGGGCAGGGGCGGGAGACCCAGTACTTC
TRBD1	TRBV15	TRBJ2-5	.	CATSRGGTGGETQYF	TGTGCCACCAGCAGAGGAGGGACAGGGGGGGAGACCCAGTACTTC
.	TRBV19	TRBJ1-1	.	CASSIPGVGTEAFF	TGTGCCAGTAGTATCCCAGGGGTAGGAACTGAAGCTTTCTTT
.	TRBV5-8	TRBJ2-5	.	CASSLFRGFEETQYF	TGTGCCAGCAGCTTATTCCGGGGTTTCGAAGAGACCCAGTACTTC
.	TRBV20-1	TRBJ1-5	.	CSASSGVNQPQHF	TGCAGTGCTAGTTCCGGGGTCAATCAGCCCCAGCATTTT
TRBD1	TRBV5-1	TRBJ1-1	.	CASSLTGGDIEAFF	TGCGCCAGCAGCTTGACAGGGGGGGATATTGAAGCTTTCTTT
TRBD2	TRBV6-5	TRBJ2-3	.	CASSYWTSGGGDTQYF	TGTGCCAGCAGTTATTGGACTAGCGGGGGGGGAGATACGCAGTATTTT
TRBD1	TRBV4-3	TRBJ1-6	.	CASSARTGTLGSPLHF	TGCGCCAGCAGCGCTCGGACAGGGACTCTAGGTTCACCCCTCCACTTT
TRBD2	TRBV7-9	TRBJ2-3	.	CASSVHLGLAGNTDTQYF	TGTGCCAGCAGCGTACACTTAGGACTAGCGGGGAACACAGATACGCAGTATTTT
TRBD1	TRBV29-1	TRBJ1-1	.	CSVPTGALNTEAFF	TGCAGCGTACCAACAGGGGCGCTCAACACTGAAGCTTTCTTT
TRBD1	TRBV6-4	TRBJ2-3	.	CASSVETGVGGQYF	TGTGCCAGCAGTGTCGAAACAGGGGTAGGAGGGCAGTATTTT
TRBD2	TRBV19	TRBJ2-3	few	CASSTRLTGTSGSSTDTQYF	TGTGCCAGTAGTACGAGACTCACCGGGACTAGCGGTTCTAGCACAGATACGCAGTATTTT
.	TRBV5-1	TRBJ2-7	.	CASSLDPAAREQYF	TGCGCCAGCAGCTTGGACCCAGCGGCCCGCGAGCAGTACTTC
.	TRBV5-1	TRBJ2-5	.	CASSPAYQETQYF	TGCGCCAGCAGCCCAGCGTACCAAGAGACCCAGTACTTC
.	TRBV11-3	TRBJ1-5	.	CASSLDERPWPQHF	TGTGCCAGCAGCTTAGATGAGAGGCCGTGGCCCCAGCATTTT
.	TRBV5-1	TRBJ2-7	few	CASSPRPDGTYEQYF	TGCGCCAGCAGCCCACGTCCGGACGGGACCTACGAGCAGTACTTC
TRBD2	TRBV11-3	TRBJ2-3	.	CASSPPLAGLSTDTQYF	TGTGCCAGCAGCCCCCCTTTAGCGGGGCTTAGCACAGATACGCAGTATTTT
TRBD2	TRBV4-2	TRBJ2-5	.	CASSQALGLDETQYF	TGTGCCAGCAGCCAAGCTTTGGGACTAGACGAGACCCAGTACTTC
TRBD1	TRBV3-1/TRBV3-2	TRBJ2-6	.	CASSSQGALKSGANVLTF	TGTGCCAGCAGCTCACAGGGGGCATTAAAATCTGGGGCCAACGTCCTGACTTTC
.	TRBV5-1	TRBJ1-2	.	CASSLDGAVYGYTF	TGCGCCAGCAGCTTGGATGGGGCCGTCTATGGCTACACCTTC
.	TRBV21-1	TRBJ2-7	once	CASRLLAGAYEQYF	TGTGCCAGCAGATTACTAGCGGGAGCCTACGAGCAGTACTTC
.	TRBV12-5	TRBJ1-1	.	CASGPRNTEAFF	TGTGCTAGTGGGCCTAGGAACACTGAAGCTTTCTTT
.	TRBV7-9	TRBJ1-2	.	CASSLGGQTSNYGYTF	TGTGCCAGCAGCTTAGGTGGGCAGACCTCTAACTATGGCTACACCTTC
.	TRBV7-2	TRBJ2-3	.	CASLSWRVSPRTDTQYF	TGTGCCAGCCTCAGCTGGAGAGTTAGCCCACGCACAGATACGCAGTATTTT
TRBD2	TRBV6-1	TRBJ2-3	.	CASSEIRRLARDTQYF	TGTGCCAGCAGTGAAATCAGACGACTAGCTCGAGATACGCAGTATTTT
.	TRBV6-2/TRBV6-3	TRBJ1-2	.	CASSPTGTYGYTF	TGTGCCAGCAGCCCAACGGGTACCTATGGCTACACCTTC
TRBD2	TRBV7-9	TRBJ2-3	.	CASSLASGGASTDTQYF	TGTGCCAGCAGCTTAGCAAGCGGGGGGGCCAGCACAGATACGCAGTATTTT
.	TRBV27	TRBJ2-7	.	CDRQHSYEQYF	TGTGACAGACAGCACTCCTACGAGCAGTACTTC
.	TRBV6-1	TRBJ1-6	.	CASSDQDRNSPLHF	TGTGCCAGCAGTGATCAGGACAGAAATTCACCCCTCCACTTT
TRBD1	TRBV19	TRBJ2-5	.	CASSPGQGGSETQYF	TGTGCCAGTAGTCCCGGACAGGGGGGGTCGGAGACCCAGTACTTC
.	TRBV30	TRBJ1-2	medium-sized	CAWSGSGGGYTF	TGTGCCTGGAGTGGGTCGGGGGGTGGCTACACCTTC
.	TRBV6-5	TRBJ1-1	.	CASSYSVSGNTEAFF	TGTGCCAGCAGTTACTCGGTGTCAGGGAACACTGAAGCTTTCTTT
.	TRBV5-6	TRBJ1-1	.	CASSSGRGGTEAFF	TGTGCCAGCAGCTCCGGGAGGGGCGGAACTGAAGCTTTCTTT
.	TRBV4-1	TRBJ1-5	.	CASSSRRGNQPQHF	TGCGCCAGCAGCTCCCGGAGGGGCAATCAGCCCCAGCATTTT
.	TRBV7-6	TRBJ2-1	.	CASSLWTGADNEQFF	TGTGCCAGCAGCTTATGGACCGGAGCGGACAATGAGCAGTTCTTC
TRBD2	TRBV12-3/TRBV12-4	TRBJ2-1	.	CASSWTSREQFF	TGTGCCAGCAGTTGGACTAGCAGAGAGCAGTTCTTC
.	TRBV7-9	TRBJ2-7	.	CASSLGQRKWYF	TGTGCCAGCAGCTTGGGTCAGCGAAAATGGTACTTC
TRBD2	TRBV9	TRBJ2-5	.	CASSPRLAPAQETQYF	TGTGCCAGCAGCCCGAGACTAGCGCCGGCGCAAGAGACCCAGTACTTC
.	TRBV19	TRBJ2-1	.	CASSKGGADNEQFF	TGTGCCAGTAGCAAAGGGGGGGCGGACAATGAGCAGTTCTTC
.	TRBV10-1	TRBJ1-3	.	CASNWGPRLGNTIYF	TGCGCCAGCAATTGGGGGCCCCGGTTGGGAAACACCATATATTTT
.	TRBV5-7	TRBJ1-2	.	CASSLCPGHGGYTF	TGTGCCAGCAGCTTGTGTCCAGGCCATGGAGGCTACACCTTC
TRBD1	TRBV10-3	TRBJ2-1	.	CAIQGQAENEQFF	TGTGCCATCCAAGGACAGGCTGAGAATGAGCAGTTCTTC
TRBD1	TRBV14	TRBJ2-7	.	CASSSGGYEQYF	TGTGCCAGCAGCTCAGGGGGCTACGAGCAGTACTTC
TRBD2	TRBV9	TRBJ2-7	.	CASSVDAGGTSYEQYF	TGTGCCAGCAGCGTAGATGCGGGGGGTACCTCCTACGAGCAGTACTTC
.	TRBV3-1/TRBV3-2	TRBJ2-7	.	CASSQGREQYF	TGTGCCAGCAGCCAGGGGAGGGAGCAGTACTTC
.	TRBV4-1	TRBJ1-2	.	CASSQDLRSYGYTF	TGCGCCAGCAGCCAAGATCTACGGAGCTATGGCTACACCTTC
.	TRBV4-1	TRBJ2-7	.	CASGRGGEQYF	TGCGCCAGCGGCAGGGGCGGCGAGCAGTACTTC
TRBD2	TRBV2	TRBJ2-7	once	CASSAGGYEQYF	TGTGCCAGCAGTGCGGGAGGCTACGAGCAGTACTTC
TRBD1	TRBV7-9	TRBJ1-1	.	CASSLRTGAMNTEAFF	TGTGCCAGCAGCCTCCGGACAGGGGCGATGAACACTGAAGCTTTCTTT
TRBD1	TRBV5-5	TRBJ2-7	.	CASSSPGQGAREQYF	TGTGCCAGCAGCTCCCCGGGACAGGGGGCGCGGGAGCAGTACTTC
.	TRBV11-2	TRBJ1-6	.	CASSSREGGNSPLHF	TGTGCCAGCAGCTCCCGGGAGGGAGGGAATTCACCCCTCCACTTT
.	TRBV12-5	TRBJ2-7	few	CASGFSVVEQYF	TGTGCTAGTGGTTTCTCCGTTGTCGAGCAGTACTTC
TRBD1	TRBV18	TRBJ1-1	once	CASSPDRGEAFF	TGTGCCAGCTCACCGGACAGGGGCGAAGCTTTCTTT